Listed here is a single TCR beta chain. Researchers put TCRalpha and TCRbeta cDNA through two nested PCRs lasting 16 and 9 cycles. Using the 5' RACE reads, TCRdb records one entry per CDR3 protein without DNA. The sample totals just under 45,000 distinct CDR3 sequences. The source of the sample is a study of monozygotic twins with inflammatory bowel disease. The CDR3 consists of 15 residues. The germline gives CDR1 MGHRA, CDR2 YSYEKL. The receptor comes from a human donor with ulcerative colitis or Crohn's disease, or a healthy co-twin of an affected twin (not recorded which). The chain recombines TRBV4-1 with TRBJ2-7. Sequences were obtained from blood. This CDR3 is CASSPLGRGSYEQYF.